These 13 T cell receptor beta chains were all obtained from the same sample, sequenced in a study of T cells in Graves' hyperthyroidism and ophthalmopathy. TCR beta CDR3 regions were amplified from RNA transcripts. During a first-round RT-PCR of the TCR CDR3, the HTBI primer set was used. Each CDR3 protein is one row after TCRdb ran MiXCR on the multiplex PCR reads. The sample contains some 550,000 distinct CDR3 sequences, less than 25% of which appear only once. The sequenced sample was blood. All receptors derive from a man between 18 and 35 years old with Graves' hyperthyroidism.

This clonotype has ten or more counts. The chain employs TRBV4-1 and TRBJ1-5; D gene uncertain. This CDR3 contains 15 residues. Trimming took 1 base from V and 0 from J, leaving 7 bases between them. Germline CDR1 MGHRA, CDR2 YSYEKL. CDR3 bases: TGCGCCAGCAGCCAAGTTCACGGTAGCAATCAGCCCCAGCATTTT. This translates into CASSQVHGSNQPQHF.

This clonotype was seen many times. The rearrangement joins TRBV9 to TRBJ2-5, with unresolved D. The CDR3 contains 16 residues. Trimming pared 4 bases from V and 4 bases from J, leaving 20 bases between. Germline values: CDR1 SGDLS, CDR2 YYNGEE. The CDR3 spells CASSLGRLAWGETQYF. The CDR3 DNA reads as TGTGCCAGCAGCCTGGGTCGACTGGCTTGGGGAGAGACCCAGTACTTC.

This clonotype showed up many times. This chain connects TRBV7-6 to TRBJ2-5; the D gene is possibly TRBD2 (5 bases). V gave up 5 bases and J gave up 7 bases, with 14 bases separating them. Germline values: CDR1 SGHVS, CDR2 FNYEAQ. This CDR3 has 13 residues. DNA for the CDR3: TGTGCCAGCAGCCCTAGGAGGAGCATGACCCAGTACTTC. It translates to CASSPRRSMTQYF.

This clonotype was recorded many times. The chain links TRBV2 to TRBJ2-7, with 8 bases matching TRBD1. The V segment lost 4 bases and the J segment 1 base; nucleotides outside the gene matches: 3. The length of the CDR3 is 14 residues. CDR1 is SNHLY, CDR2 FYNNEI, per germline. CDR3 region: CASSGTGRSYEQYF. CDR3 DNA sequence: TGTGCCAGCAGTGGGACAGGGCGTTCCTACGAGCAGTACTTC.

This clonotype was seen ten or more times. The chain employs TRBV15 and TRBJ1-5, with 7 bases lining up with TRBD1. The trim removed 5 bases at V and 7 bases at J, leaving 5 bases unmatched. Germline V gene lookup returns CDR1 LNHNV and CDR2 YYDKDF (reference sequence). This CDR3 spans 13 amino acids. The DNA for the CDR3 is TGTGCCACCAGCTTAGACAGGGTACAGCCCCAGCATTTT. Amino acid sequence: CATSLDRVQPQHF.

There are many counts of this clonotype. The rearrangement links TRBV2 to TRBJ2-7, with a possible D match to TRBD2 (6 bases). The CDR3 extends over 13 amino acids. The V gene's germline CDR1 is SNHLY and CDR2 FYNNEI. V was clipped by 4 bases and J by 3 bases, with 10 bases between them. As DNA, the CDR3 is TGTGCCAGCAGTGTCTGGGGAGGCTACGAGCAGTACTTC. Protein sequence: CASSVWGGYEQYF. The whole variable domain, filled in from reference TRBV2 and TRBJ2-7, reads EPEVTQTPSHQVTQMGQEVILRCVPISNHLYFYWYRQILGQKVEFLVSFYNNEISEKSEIFDDQFSVERPDGSNFTLKIRSTKLEDSAMYFCASSVWGGYEQYFGPGTRLTVT.

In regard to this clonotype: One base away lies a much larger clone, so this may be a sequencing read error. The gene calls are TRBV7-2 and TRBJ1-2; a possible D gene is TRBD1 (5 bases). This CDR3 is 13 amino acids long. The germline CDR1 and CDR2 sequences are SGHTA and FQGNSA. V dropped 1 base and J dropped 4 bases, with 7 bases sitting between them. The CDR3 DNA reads TGTGCCAGCAGCTTAGGGGGCCTCTATGGCTACACCTTC. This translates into CASSLGGLYGYTF.

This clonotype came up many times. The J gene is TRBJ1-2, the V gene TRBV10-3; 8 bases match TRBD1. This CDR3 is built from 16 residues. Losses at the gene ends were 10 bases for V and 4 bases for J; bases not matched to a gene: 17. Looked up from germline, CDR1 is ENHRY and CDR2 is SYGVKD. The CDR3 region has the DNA TGTGCCACCAAACATCCAGGGGGCTTAGGTGGCTATGGCTACACCTTC. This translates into CATKHPGGLGGYGYTF.

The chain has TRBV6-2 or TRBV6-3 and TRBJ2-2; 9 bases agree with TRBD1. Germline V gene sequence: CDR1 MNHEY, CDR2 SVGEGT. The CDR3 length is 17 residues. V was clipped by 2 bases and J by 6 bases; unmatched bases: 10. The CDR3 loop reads CASSYPPGTGRAGELFF. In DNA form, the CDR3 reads TGTGCCAGCAGTTACCCTCCCGGGACAGGGAGGGCCGGGGAGCTGTTTTTT.

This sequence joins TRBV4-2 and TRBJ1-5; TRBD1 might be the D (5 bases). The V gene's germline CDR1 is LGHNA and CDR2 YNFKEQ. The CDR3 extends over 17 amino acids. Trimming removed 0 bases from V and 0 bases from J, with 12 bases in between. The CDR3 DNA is TGTGCCAGCAGCCAAGACGCACGGGGGTATAGCAATCAGCCCCAGCATTTT. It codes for CASSQDARGYSNQPQHF.

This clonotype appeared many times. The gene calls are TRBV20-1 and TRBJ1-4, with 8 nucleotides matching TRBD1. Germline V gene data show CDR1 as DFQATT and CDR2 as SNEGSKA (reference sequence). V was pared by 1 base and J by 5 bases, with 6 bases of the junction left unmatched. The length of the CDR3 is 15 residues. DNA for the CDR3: TGCAGTGCTAGAGCTGAGACAGGGGTAAATGAAAAACTGTTTTTT. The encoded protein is CSARAETGVNEKLFF.

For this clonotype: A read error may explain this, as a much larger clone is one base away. CDR3 in amino acids: CASGGSISEAFF. The CDR3 DNA reads as TGTGCCAGCGGGGGAAGTATCTCTGAAGCTTTCTTT. This chain uses TRBV12-3 or TRBV12-4 with TRBJ1-1; the D gene is possibly TRBD1 (5 bases). This CDR3 spans 12 amino acids. Between the trimmed V and J ends, which lost 8 bases and 6 bases, there was a span of 13 bases.

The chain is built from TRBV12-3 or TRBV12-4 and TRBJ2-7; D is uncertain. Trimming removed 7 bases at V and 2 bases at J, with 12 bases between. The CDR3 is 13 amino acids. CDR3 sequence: CASKSSVTYEQYF. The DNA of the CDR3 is TGTGCCAGCAAGAGTTCTGTTACCTACGAGCAGTACTTC.